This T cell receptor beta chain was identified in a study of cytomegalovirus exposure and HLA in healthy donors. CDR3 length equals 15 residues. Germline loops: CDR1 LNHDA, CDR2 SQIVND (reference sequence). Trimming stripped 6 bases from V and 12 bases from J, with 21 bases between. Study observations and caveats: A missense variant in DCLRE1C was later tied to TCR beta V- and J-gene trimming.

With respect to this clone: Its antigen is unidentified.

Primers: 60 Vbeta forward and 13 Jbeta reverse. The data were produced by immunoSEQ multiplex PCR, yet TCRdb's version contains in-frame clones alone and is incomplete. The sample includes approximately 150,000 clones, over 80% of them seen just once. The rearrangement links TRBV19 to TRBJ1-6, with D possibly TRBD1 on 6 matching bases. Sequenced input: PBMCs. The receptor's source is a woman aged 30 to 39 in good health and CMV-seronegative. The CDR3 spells CASSPAGAGNRPLHF. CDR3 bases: TGTGCCAGTAGCCCGGCGGGGGCAGGGAATCGACCCCTCCACTTT.